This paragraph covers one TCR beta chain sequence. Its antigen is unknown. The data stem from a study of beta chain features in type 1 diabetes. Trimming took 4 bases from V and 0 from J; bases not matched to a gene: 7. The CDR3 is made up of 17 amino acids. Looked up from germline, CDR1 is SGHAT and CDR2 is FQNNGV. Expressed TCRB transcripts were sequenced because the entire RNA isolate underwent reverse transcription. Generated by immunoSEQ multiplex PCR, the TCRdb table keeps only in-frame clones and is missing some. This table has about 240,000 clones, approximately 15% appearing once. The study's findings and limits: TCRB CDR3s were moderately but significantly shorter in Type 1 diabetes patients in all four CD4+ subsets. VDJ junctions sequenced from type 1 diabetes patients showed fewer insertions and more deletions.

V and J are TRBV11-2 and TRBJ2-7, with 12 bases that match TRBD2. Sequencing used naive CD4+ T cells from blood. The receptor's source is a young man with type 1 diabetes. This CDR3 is CASSYRTSGDSSYEQYF. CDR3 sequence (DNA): TGTGCCAGCAGCTACCGGACTAGCGGGGATAGCTCCTACGAGCAGTACTTC. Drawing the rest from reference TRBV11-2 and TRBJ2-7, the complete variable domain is EAGVAQSPRYKIIEKRQSVAFWCNPISGHATLYWYQQILGQGPKLLIQFQNNGVVDDSQLPKDRFSAERLKGVDSTLKIQPAKLEDSAVYLCASSYRTSGDSSYEQYFGPGTRLTVT.